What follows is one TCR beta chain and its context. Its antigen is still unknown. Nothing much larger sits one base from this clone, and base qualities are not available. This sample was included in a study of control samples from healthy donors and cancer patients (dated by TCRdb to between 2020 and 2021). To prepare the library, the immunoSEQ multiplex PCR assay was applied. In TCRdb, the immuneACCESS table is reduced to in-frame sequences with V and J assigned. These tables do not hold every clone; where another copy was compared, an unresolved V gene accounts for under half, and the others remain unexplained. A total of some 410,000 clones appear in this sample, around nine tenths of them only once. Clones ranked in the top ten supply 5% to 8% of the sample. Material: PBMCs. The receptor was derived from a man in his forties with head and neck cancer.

DNA sequence: TGTGCCAGCAGGATAGGGGGGCTAGCCAATGAGCAGTTCTTC. The encoded protein is CASRIGGLANEQFF. Here the chain combines TRBV7-9 and TRBJ2-1, with a tentative D call of TRBD1 or TRBD2, each matching 6 bases. For CDR1 and CDR2, the germline V gene (reference sequence) lists SEHNR and FQNEAQ. From cysteine to phenylalanine, the CDR3 is 14 amino acids long. Only the CDR3 portion is preserved as DNA: 42 bases, with reading frame beginning at the first base. The trim is 6 bases for V and 6 bases for J, with a gap of 15 bases between the germline ends.